These 17 T cell receptor beta chains share one sample of origin, sequenced in a study of beta chain features in type 1 diabetes. The whole isolated RNA underwent reverse transcription, so sequencing captured expressed TCRB transcripts. Here immunoSEQ multiplex PCR was the method, and the copy in TCRdb shows in-frame clones only, minus some. The sample lists roughly 160,000 clones; about 7.8% were seen once. Which antigens these TCRs recognize remains unknown. Regarding the study as a whole: Patients with Type 1 diabetes showed moderately but significantly shorter TCRB CDR3s in all four CD4+ subsets.

Sequencing was performed on central memory CD4+ T cells from blood. The receptors come from a woman in her thirties or forties with type 1 diabetes.

This clone has ten or more counts. V usage is TRBV7-2 and J usage is TRBJ2-7; maybe TRBD1 (5 bases). In germline, CDR1 is SGHTA, CDR2 FQGNSA. The CDR3 runs 14 residues. V was pared by 1 base and J by 7 bases, with 14 bases between. CDR3: CASSLGGGQREQYF. The CDR3 DNA follows: TGTGCCAGCAGCTTAGGGGGCGGCCAAAGGGAGCAGTACTTC.

This clone showed up just a few times. V usage is TRBV6-6 and J usage is TRBJ1-3, with D unresolved. Per the germline V gene, CDR1 is MNHNY and CDR2 is SVGAGI (reference sequence). V was shortened by 6 bases and J by 0 bases, with 6 bases between the two germline ends. This CDR3 has 13 amino acids. CDR3 bases: TGTGCCAGCAGACCAGTCTCTGGAAACACCATATATTTT. It encodes CASRPVSGNTIYF.

This clone appeared many times. The V gene is TRBV9, the J gene TRBJ2-1; perhaps TRBD2 as D (5 bases). Germline V lookup: CDR1 SGDLS, CDR2 YYNGEE. The CDR3 loop spans 15 amino acids. Trimming pared 2 bases from V and 5 bases from J, leaving 14 bases between. In DNA, the CDR3 is TGTGCCAGCAGCGTTACGGGATCGGGTGACAATGAGCAGTTCTTC. Amino acids: CASSVTGSGDNEQFF. Full variable domain (missing parts from reference TRBV9 and TRBJ2-1): DSGVTQTPKHLITATGQRVTLRCSPRSGDLSVYWYQQSLDQGLQFLIQYYNGEERAKGNILERFSAQQFPDLHSELNLSSLELGDSALYFCASSVTGSGDNEQFFGPGTRLTVL.

This clone was detected only a few times. J is TRBJ2-1 and V is TRBV2; D uncertain. Trimming left V 5 bases short and J 8 bases short, with 16 bases between. This CDR3 comprises 14 residues. Germline CDR1 and CDR2: SNHLY and FYNNEI. The DNA for the CDR3 is TGTGCCAGCAGTCTATTCACGCGGTCTGATGAGCAGTTCTTC. It is translated as CASSLFTRSDEQFF.

The chain uses TRBV7-2 and TRBJ1-2; D call uncertain. Deletions cut 1 base from V and 4 bases from J, with 16 bases between. The CDR3 loop spans 16 amino acids. From germline, CDR1 is SGHTA and CDR2 FQGNSA. The CDR3 loop is CASSLEAGGLGYGYTF. The CDR3 bases are TGTGCCAGCAGCTTAGAAGCCGGAGGATTAGGCTATGGCTACACCTTC.

CDR3 DNA sequence: TGCAGCGTTGATGGGACAGGCAGGGACTATGGCTACACCTTC. As protein: CSVDGTGRDYGYTF. The rearrangement uses TRBV29-1 and TRBJ1-2; TRBD1 matches at 8 bases. Trimming at V came to 3 bases and at J to 3 bases, leaving 6 bases not matched to a gene. CDR1 and CDR2 from the germline V gene are SQVTM and ANQGSEA. The CDR3 runs 14 residues.

This clone was seen a few times. Other DNA sequences from this sample encode an identical CDR3 as well. The V and J genes are TRBV9 and TRBJ2-1; 7 positions agree with TRBD2. The CDR3 runs to 15 residues. Germline CDR1 and CDR2: SGDLS and YYNGEE. The junction had 1 base not matched to a gene; V was cut back by 0 bases and J by 1 base. The CDR3 region has the DNA TGTGCCAGCAGCGTAGCGGGAGGTTCCTACAATGAGCAGTTCTTC. Translation gives CASSVAGGSYNEQFF.

The chain employs TRBV7-9 and TRBJ1-1; weak D call: TRBD1 (5 bases). V gave up 4 bases and J gave up 7 bases, with 16 bases separating them. Germline loops: CDR1 SEHNR, CDR2 FQNEAQ (reference sequence). The CDR3 runs to 14 residues. The CDR3 DNA is TGTGCCAGCAGCTCACAGGAAAACTGGTATGAAGCTTTCTTT. This encodes CASSSQENWYEAFF. Full variable domain (outside the CDR3, taken from reference TRBV7-9 and TRBJ1-1): DTGVSQNPRHKITKRGQNVTFRCDPISEHNRLYWYRQTLGQGPEFLTYFQNEAQLEKSRLLSDRFSAERPKGSFSTLEIQRTEQGDSAMYLCASSSQENWYEAFFGQGTRLTVV.

The chain has TRBV5-5 and TRBJ2-5; weak D call: TRBD1 (5 bases). V shed 2 bases and J shed 6 bases, with 11 bases lying between them. This CDR3 has 13 residues. Looked up from germline, CDR1 is SGHKS and CDR2 is YYEKEE (reference sequence). CDR3 sequence (DNA): TGTGCCAGCAGCTTTTCCGCAGGGAAGACCCAGTACTTC. Translating it yields CASSFSAGKTQYF.

This clone was picked up one time. This chain links TRBV29-1 with TRBJ2-7, with D possibly being TRBD2 (6 bases). V was clipped by 4 bases and J by 5 bases, with 12 bases between them. Germline assignment: CDR1 SQVTM and CDR2 ANQGSEA. The CDR3 runs to 12 residues. For the CDR3, the DNA is TGCAGCGTTGGGACTACCCGGGACGAGCAGTACTTC. This gives the protein CSVGTTRDEQYF.

The chain combines TRBV6-1 with TRBJ2-4; TRBD2 might be the D (6 bases). Germline V CDR1 and CDR2: MNHNS, SASEGT. The CDR3 spans 13 residues. Deletions cut 6 bases from V and 8 bases from J, with 14 bases between. This CDR3 is CASRDPGVDIQYF. The CDR3 DNA follows: TGTGCCAGCAGGGATCCGGGGGTCGACATTCAGTACTTC.

This clone has a count of ten or more. The gene calls are TRBV4-3 and TRBJ1-4; 9 nucleotides line up with TRBD1. J gave up 8 bases and V 0 bases, and 7 bases lay outside the gene matches. The CDR3 is made up of 16 amino acids. Germline-derived CDR1 and CDR2 are LGHNA and YSLEER. For the CDR3, the DNA is TGCGCCAGCAGCCAAGATTGGGACAGGGAATGGGAAAAACTGTTTTTT. Amino acids: CASSQDWDREWEKLFF.

This clone was counted between two and nine times. The V call is TRBV4-3, the J call TRBJ2-3, with TRBD2 identical over 7 bases. The junction had 11 bases not matched to a gene; V was cut back by 0 bases and J by 2 bases. Germline V gene data show CDR1 as LGHNA and CDR2 as YSLEER. The CDR3 runs to 18 residues. The DNA of the CDR3 is TGCGCCAGCAGCCAAGAGCCCAGCGGGGCGTCCCACACAGATACGCAGTATTTT. It encodes CASSQEPSGASHTDTQYF.

V is TRBV7-2 and J is TRBJ1-5, with D possibly being TRBD1 (6 bases). Trimming stripped 5 bases from V and 0 bases from J, with 17 bases between. Germline CDR1 is SGHTA and CDR2 is FQGNSA. This CDR3 has 17 residues. The CDR3 DNA reads as TGTGCCAGCAGCCCACAGGCAGGGGCCTTTAGCAATCAGCCCCAGCATTTT. This sequence encodes CASSPQAGAFSNQPQHF.

This clone showed up just a few times. The chain employs TRBV29-1 and TRBJ1-3; unclear D gene. V lost 4 bases to trimming and J lost 0 bases, with 10 bases between them. CDR3 length: 14 amino acids. In germline, CDR1 is SQVTM, CDR2 ANQGSEA. Written as DNA, the CDR3 is TGCAGCGTTGTATCTGGGCTCTCTGGAAACACCATATATTTT. Amino acids: CSVVSGLSGNTIYF.

The sample holds a few counts of this clone. The chain combines TRBV9 with TRBJ1-1; 9 nucleotides line up with TRBD1. The CDR3 sequence is 16 residues long. The junction had 9 bases not matched to a gene; V was cut back by 3 bases and J by 3 bases. Germline CDR1 and CDR2: SGDLS and YYNGEE. The CDR3 nucleotides are TGTGCCAGCAGCGCGTCAGTGGGGACAGGGTACACTGAAGCTTTCTTT. Its translation: CASSASVGTGYTEAFF.

J is TRBJ1-2 and V is TRBV29-1; TRBD1 aligns across 10 bases. The J segment lost 3 bases and the V segment lost 3 bases, leaving 1 base of the junction unmatched. The CDR3 length is 13 residues. Germline V gene lookup returns CDR1 SQVTM and CDR2 ANQGSEA. CDR3 sequence reads: CSVEGQGHYGYTF. CDR3 sequence (DNA): TGCAGCGTTGAGGGACAGGGGCACTATGGCTACACCTTC.